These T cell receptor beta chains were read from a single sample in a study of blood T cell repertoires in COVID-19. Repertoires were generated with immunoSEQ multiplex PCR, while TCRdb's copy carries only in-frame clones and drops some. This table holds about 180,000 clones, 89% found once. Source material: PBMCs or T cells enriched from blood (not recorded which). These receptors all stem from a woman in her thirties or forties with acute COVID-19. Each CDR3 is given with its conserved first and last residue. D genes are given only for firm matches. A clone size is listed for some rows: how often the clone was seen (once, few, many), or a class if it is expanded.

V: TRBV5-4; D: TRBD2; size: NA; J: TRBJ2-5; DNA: TGTGCCAGCAGCTTGGATGAGGGAGGGGAGACCCAGTACTTC; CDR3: CASSLDEGGETQYF
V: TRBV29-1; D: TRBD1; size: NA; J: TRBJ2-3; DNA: TGCAGCGTTAAAGGGGGACCGGGACAGAACACAGATACGCAGTATTTT; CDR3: CSVKGGPGQNTDTQYF
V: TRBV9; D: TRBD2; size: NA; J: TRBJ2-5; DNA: TGTGCCAGCAGCCCAGTACTAGCGGGAGCGGGAGAGACCCAGTACTTC; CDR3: CASSPVLAGAGETQYF
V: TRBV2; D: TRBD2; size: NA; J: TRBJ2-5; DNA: TGTGCCAGCAGTGAAGGCGAGCGGGGGGGCCGAGAGACCCAGTACTTC; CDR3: CASSEGERGGRETQYF
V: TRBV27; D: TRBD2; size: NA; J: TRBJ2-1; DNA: TGTGCCAGCAGTTTGGCTAGCGGGAGTTACAATGAGCAGTTCTTC; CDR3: CASSLASGSYNEQFF
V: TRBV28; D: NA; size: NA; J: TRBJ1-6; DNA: TGTGCCAGCAGTCCCCCCACGGGGGGAGGTTCACCCCTCCACTTT; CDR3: CASSPPTGGGSPLHF
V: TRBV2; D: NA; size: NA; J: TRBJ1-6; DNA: TGTGCCAGCAGTGTACGGAGGACGGGCTCACCCCTCCACTTT; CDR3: CASSVRRTGSPLHF
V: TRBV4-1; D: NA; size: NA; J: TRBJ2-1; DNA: TGCGCCAGCAGCCTAGGCTGGCGGGGACGCAATGAGCAGTTCTTC; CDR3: CASSLGWRGRNEQFF
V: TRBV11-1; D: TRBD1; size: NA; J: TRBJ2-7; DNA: TGTGCCAGCAGCCCGATACAGGGGTACGAGCAGTACTTC; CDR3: CASSPIQGYEQYF
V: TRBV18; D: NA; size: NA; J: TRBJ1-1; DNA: TGTGCCTCGCGGGGGGCGCAGAACACTGAAGCTTTCTTT; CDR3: CASRGAQNTEAFF
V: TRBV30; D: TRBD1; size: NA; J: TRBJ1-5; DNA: TGTGCCTGGAGTGCCGACAGGGGGCTGTGGCCCCAGCATTTT; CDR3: CAWSADRGLWPQHF
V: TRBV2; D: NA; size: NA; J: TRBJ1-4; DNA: TGTGCCAGCAGTGAAGCTGCCGGACAGATAAATGAAAAACTGTTTTTT; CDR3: CASSEAAGQINEKLFF
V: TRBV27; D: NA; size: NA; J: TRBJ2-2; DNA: TGTGCCAGCAGTCCACAGGGAATCGCCGGGGAGCTGTTTTTT; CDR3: CASSPQGIAGELFF
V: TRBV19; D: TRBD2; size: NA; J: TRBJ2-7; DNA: TGTGCCAGTAGTATCCTAGCGGGAGGGCCGGGAACCGAGCAGTACTTC; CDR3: CASSILAGGPGTEQYF
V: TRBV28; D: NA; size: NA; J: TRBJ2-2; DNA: TGTGCCAGCAGTTTAAGCGGGAACACCGGGGAGCTGTTTTTT; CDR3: CASSLSGNTGELFF
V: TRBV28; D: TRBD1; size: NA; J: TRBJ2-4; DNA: TGTGCCAGCAGTTCCTCAGGGGGCAGATACATTCAGTACTTC; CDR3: CASSSSGGRYIQYF
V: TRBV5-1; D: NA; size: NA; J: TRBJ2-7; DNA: TGCGCCAGCAGCTTGGTTCAGGAGGTAGGGGAGCAGTACTTC; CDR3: CASSLVQEVGEQYF
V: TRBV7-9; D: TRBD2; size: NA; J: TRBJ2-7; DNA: TGTGCCAGCAGCCCAAGGACCGGGGGGGGAATAAAGCAGTACTTC; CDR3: CASSPRTGGGIKQYF
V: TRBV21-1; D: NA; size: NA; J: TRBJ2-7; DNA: TGTGCCAGCAGCACAGCCGAGGGGGACACCCGAGAGCAGTACTTC; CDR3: CASSTAEGDTREQYF
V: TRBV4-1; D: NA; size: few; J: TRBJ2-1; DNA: TGCGCCAGCAGCCAAGATAACTACAATGAGCAGTTCTTC; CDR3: CASSQDNYNEQFF
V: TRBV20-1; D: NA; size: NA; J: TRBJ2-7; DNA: TGCAGTGCTCCGGGGGATTACGAGCAGTACTTC; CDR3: CSAPGDYEQYF
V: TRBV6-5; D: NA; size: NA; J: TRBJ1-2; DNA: TGTGCCAGCAGTTACTCCGGACAGCTCAACTATGGCTACACCTTC; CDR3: CASSYSGQLNYGYTF
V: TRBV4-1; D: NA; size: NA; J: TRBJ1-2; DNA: TGCGCCAGCAGCCCTGACCGACAGCGTTCTAACTATGGCTACACCTTC; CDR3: CASSPDRQRSNYGYTF
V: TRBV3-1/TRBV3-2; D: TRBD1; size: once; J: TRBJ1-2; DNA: TGTGCCAGCAGCCGAGGACAGGGGGTCCTTGGCTACACCTTC; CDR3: CASSRGQGVLGYTF
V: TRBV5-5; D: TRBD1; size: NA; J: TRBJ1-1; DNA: TGTGCCAGCAAGGACAGGGGGCGGTTGAGCACTGAAGCTTTCTTT; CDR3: CASKDRGRLSTEAFF
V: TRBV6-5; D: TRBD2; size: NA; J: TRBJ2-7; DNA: TGTGCCAGCAGGACGGGACTAGGAGTGTACGAGCAGTACTTC; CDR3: CASRTGLGVYEQYF